This entry features one TCR beta chain sequence. The germline V gene encodes CDR1 SGHRS and CDR2 YFSETQ. This CDR3 region has 16 residues. V lost 3 bases and J lost 4, with 19 bases in between. This sample was included in a study of blood T cell repertoires in COVID-19. Sequenced by immunoSEQ multiplex PCR; TCRdb stores in-frame clones only, minus some. The sample contains more than 200,000 clones, around 86% of which appear only once. This chain joins TRBV5-1 and TRBJ2-5; D might be TRBD2 (5 bases). Material for sequencing was peripheral blood. The sequence was obtained from a woman aged 50 to 60 with COVID-19, enrolled during active disease. The CDR3 sequence is CASSSTSRGGGETQYF. In DNA, the CDR3 is TGCGCCAGCAGCTCAACCTCCCGTGGAGGAGGAGAGACCCAGTACTTC.